The rows below give T cell receptor beta chains drawn from one sample of a study of identical twins. TCRdb re-analysed the 5' RACE reads in MiXCR, keeping a single row per CDR3 protein. This sample yields 450,000 or so distinct CDR3 sequences, of which approximately 24% are seen a single time; around 3% belongs to the top ten. These data also formed part of another study, on T cells expressing NK-cell markers.

Sequencing was carried out using CD4+ T cells sorted from blood. All receptors come from a woman aged 18-30 years in good health. Each CDR3 is given with its conserved first and last residue.

>TRBJ2-3|TRBV20-1
CSASSLAGRDTQYF
>TRBJ2-2|TRBV5-1
CASSKPRGNTGELFF
>TRBJ2-7|TRBV20-1
CSARSGTGAYEQYF
>TRBJ2-2|TRBV20-1
CSARDRLVGSNTGELFF
>TRBJ2-2|TRBV7-6
CASSLLAGGQMNTGELFF
>TRBJ2-7|TRBV21-1
CASKPTPGNPSYEQYF
>TRBJ2-3|TRBV7-6
CASSSRRTTDTQYF
>TRBJ2-6|TRBV14
CASGKSLGANVLTF
>TRBJ1-5|TRBV2
CASSGEGLQPQHF
>TRBJ2-3|TRBV7-6
CASSLFRSTDTQYF
>TRBJ2-1|TRBV29-1
CSVEGGRALYNEQFF
>TRBJ2-1|TRBV5-6
CASLSSVGPTRDNEQFF
>TRBJ1-1|TRBV12-3/TRBV12-4
CASSPPLHRYTEAFF
>TRBJ1-5|TRBV6-1
CASSLQLNQPQHF
>TRBJ1-5|TRBV20-1
CSARDPENQPQHF
>TRBJ2-2|TRBV5-1
CASSQVVNTGELFF
>TRBJ2-5|TRBV20-1
CSASGSGETQYF
>TRBJ2-5|TRBV9
CASSWDPGGGTQYF
>TRBJ2-1|TRBV10-3
CAISESGTSGPRLYNEQFF
>TRBJ2-4|TRBV2
CATSSEQSPENIQYF
>TRBJ1-2|TRBV5-1
CASSSAQFANYGYTF
>TRBJ1-1|TRBV2
CASRDQGATEAFF
>TRBJ2-1|TRBV24-1
CATSETPSARQFF
>TRBJ2-2|TRBV7-3
CASSRTSANTGELFF
>TRBJ2-3|TRBV7-8
CASSSIPSGSGTDTQYF
>TRBJ2-3|TRBV7-8
CASSRGLAGVTAGYTQYF
>TRBJ2-5|TRBV12-3/TRBV12-4
CASSSGGGTQYF
>TRBJ1-2|TRBV2
CASGQGAYGYTF
>TRBJ2-7|TRBV14
CASSRLSGRFNEQYF
>TRBJ2-2|TRBV5-1
CASRKEQGASGELFF
>TRBJ2-1|TRBV7-2
CASSLEDYSSYNEQFF
>TRBJ1-2|TRBV3-1
CASSQQGNPYGYTF
>TRBJ2-7|TRBV27
CASSFGQYF
>TRBJ1-1|TRBV25-1
CASSEDGPNTEAFF
>TRBJ1-1|TRBV7-2
CASSLWASEAFF
>TRBJ2-5|TRBV20-1
CSAYTGIQETQYF
>TRBJ2-6|TRBV2
CASSLGSPGANVLTF
>TRBJ1-3|TRBV5-5
CASSTEGNTIYF
>TRBJ2-1|TRBV12-3/TRBV12-4
CASSFTAGDVSEQFF
>TRBJ2-5|TRBV3-1
CASSHLAGETQYF
>TRBJ2-3|TRBV12-3/TRBV12-4
CASRQTRDRTDTQYF
>TRBJ1-1|TRBV15
CATSAQGGNTEAFF
>TRBJ1-5|TRBV6-5
CASSYSISGTQPQHF
>TRBJ2-1|TRBV5-1
CASSLVSGVNSYNEQFF
>TRBJ2-5|TRBV20-1
CSATHRGGETQYF
>TRBJ2-3|TRBV10-3
CAISPGTTRSSTQYF
>TRBJ1-6|TRBV30
CAFQGQGNSPLHF
>TRBJ1-1|TRBV2
CASSESGLPGGTEAFF
>TRBJ2-7|TRBV11-2
CASSLGVGLAGERSYEQYF
>TRBJ2-7|TRBV6-5
CASSYSATGNEQYF
>TRBJ2-1|TRBV6-2/TRBV6-3
CASSHGGEYYNEQFF
>TRBJ2-7|TRBV20-1
CSATHGTGGPWQYF
>TRBJ1-5|TRBV20-1
CSASDSEANQPQHF
>TRBJ2-1|TRBV29-1
CSQRTSGGDGEQFF
>TRBJ2-1|TRBV10-3
CAISLTSGGSNEQFF
>TRBJ2-5|TRBV30
CAWSVQGRGTQYF